This TCR beta chain was recorded in a study of cytomegalovirus exposure and HLA in healthy donors. As to this clone: Antigen unknown.

This CDR3 region has 13 residues. The V gene end was trimmed by 6 bases and the J gene end by 6 bases; junction bases not matched to a gene: 4. CDR1 is MNHNY, CDR2 SVGAGI, per germline (reference sequence). Overall study findings and caveats: Published work reported that the classifier diagnosed cytomegalovirus status with high specificity and sensitivity. The study carried out a later analysis of TCR beta sequences. It associated 16,951 of them with specific HLA alleles at a false discovery rate of 0.05.

13 Jbeta primers and 60 Vbeta primers were used for the PCR. Clones were sequenced by immunoSEQ multiplex PCR, and TCRdb holds only the in-frame ones, with some missing. The sample holds 100,000 to 150,000 clones. V usage is TRBV6-6 and J usage is TRBJ1-2; 10 bases line up with TRBD1. This TCR was recovered from a woman aged 40 to 50 in good health and CMV-seropositive. The specimen was PBMCs. CDR3 DNA: TGTGCCAGCAGACCGGGACAGGGGCATGGCTACACCTTC. Its protein product is CASRPGQGHGYTF.